These 20 T cell receptor beta chains were all obtained from the same sample, sequenced in a study of blood T cell repertoires in COVID-19. TCRdb's copy holds only in-frame clones and misses some; the assay was immunoSEQ multiplex PCR. The sample consists of just over 60,000 clones, more than 65% of them appearing once. Material for sequencing was peripheral blood. These TCRs come from a woman of 80 years or more with active or convalescent COVID-19.

This chain connects TRBV10-3 to TRBJ1-2; D perhaps matches TRBD1 (6 bases). The germline gives CDR1 ENHRY, CDR2 SYGVKD. V was pared by 11 bases and J by 2 bases, with 15 bases between. The CDR3 length is 13 residues. This chain's CDR3 is CASEGQLNYGYTF. In nucleotides, the CDR3 is TGTGCCTCAGAAGGACAGCTCAACTATGGCTACACCTTC.

This chain joins TRBV24-1 and TRBJ2-7; a possible D gene is TRBD2 (5 bases). Trimming left V 5 bases short and J 0 bases short, with 22 bases between. CDR1 KGHDR and CDR2 SFDVKD come from the germline V gene. The CDR3 has 18 amino acids. The CDR3 coding sequence is TGTGCCACCAGTGGGAGTCGACTATCAATTATCAACTCCTACGAGCAGTACTTC. It yields the protein CATSGSRLSIINSYEQYF.

This clone was counted a single time. The V and J genes are TRBV6-4 and TRBJ1-2; a weak D match, TRBD1 (6 bases). Trimming removed 0 bases from V and 8 bases from J, with 13 bases in between. Germline V gene data show CDR1 as MRHNA and CDR2 as SNTAGT. This CDR3 spans 14 amino acids. The CDR3 DNA follows: TGTGCCAGCAGTGACTCTGACAGGAAAGCGGGCTACACCTTC. Translating it yields CASSDSDRKAGYTF.

In DNA form, the CDR3 reads TGTGCCTGTCCCACCCCGGTCCTATCGCGTACTAATGAAAAACTGTTTTTT. Its translation: CACPTPVLSRTNEKLFF. This rearrangement joins TRBV7-3 to TRBJ1-4; D gene unclear. CDR3 size: 17 residues. V lost 11 bases and J 2 bases, leaving 24 bases between the germline ends. Germline values: CDR1 SGHTA, CDR2 FQGTGA.

The chain recombines TRBV21-1 with TRBJ2-3; TRBD1, the table's D call, was not compared with the DNA. TRBV21-1 constitutes a pseudogene. The CDR3 loop spans 20 amino acids. In DNA, the CDR3 is TGTGCCAGCAGCAAACTCCGGGGACAGGGACCCGCCGGTCGGACAGATACGCAGTATTTT. This codes for CASSKLRGQGPAGRTDTQYF.

The rearrangement joins TRBV12-3 or TRBV12-4 to TRBJ1-1, with TRBD1 matching over 7 bases. The CDR3 is 12 amino acids. J gave up 11 bases and V 6 bases, and 9 bases lay outside the gene matches. CDR3 in amino acids: CASSRTGVWAFF. CDR3 DNA: TGTGCCAGCAGCCGGACAGGTGTCTGGGCTTTCTTT.

V gene TRBV5-1 combines with J gene TRBJ2-7; 11 nucleotides line up with TRBD2. The ends lost 3 bases at V and 3 bases at J; junction bases unmatched: 2. This CDR3 is 14 amino acids long. CDR1 is SGHRS, CDR2 YFSETQ, per germline. CDR3 sequence reads: CASSSTSGGYEQYF. CDR3 DNA: TGCGCCAGCAGCTCAACTAGCGGGGGCTACGAGCAGTACTTC.

A few counts support this clone. The J gene is TRBJ2-7, the V gene TRBV18; D remains unclear. Germline V CDR1 and CDR2: KGHSH, LQKENI. This CDR3 is built from 14 residues. V was clipped by 2 bases and J by 2 bases, with 10 bases between them. The DNA of the CDR3 is TGTGCCAGCTCACCAGGGCTCCTAACCTACGAGCAGTACTTC. Residues: CASSPGLLTYEQYF.

The chain combines TRBV6-5 with TRBJ1-6; TRBD1 agrees at 8 bases. The CDR3 length is 16 residues. Trimming took 4 bases from V and 5 from J; bases not matched to a gene: 7. Germline CDR1 and CDR2: MNHEY and SVGAGI. CDR3 loop: CASSFSGGANNSPLHF. For the CDR3, the DNA is TGTGCCAGCAGTTTTTCAGGGGGCGCGAATAATTCACCCCTCCACTTT.

This chain links TRBV24-1 with TRBJ2-7; TRBD1 agrees at 9 bases. V lost 9 bases to trimming and J lost 3 bases; unmatched junction nucleotides: 11. CDR3 length equals 15 residues. Germline V gene sequence: CDR1 KGHDR, CDR2 SFDVKD. DNA of the CDR3: TGTGCCACCGATCAAGCCGGGACAGGGTTCTACGAGCAGTACTTC. Translation: CATDQAGTGFYEQYF.

As to this clone: Different DNA sequences within this sample yield the same CDR3. The chain has TRBV3-1 (or the pseudogene TRBV3-2) and TRBJ2-5, with a possible D match to TRBD1 (6 bases). The germline V gene has CDR1 LGHDT and CDR2 YNNKEL (reference sequence). The germline V and J ends were trimmed by 1 base and 2 bases, with 11 bases remaining between them. This CDR3 comprises 15 residues. The CDR3 nucleotides are TGTGCCAGCAGCCAAGGAGGGGGAGAGCAAGAGACCCAGTACTTC. Encoded protein: CASSQGGGEQETQYF.

This clone was detected only once. The chain links TRBV28 to TRBJ2-7; TRBD2 agrees at 7 bases. There are 14 residues in the CDR3. Trimming at V came to 6 bases and at J to 0 bases, leaving 5 bases not matched to a gene. The germline gives CDR1 MDHEN, CDR2 SYDVKM. In nucleotides, the CDR3 is TGTGCCAGCAGGCCCCCGGGGGGCTCCTACGAGCAGTACTTC. Translated: CASRPPGGSYEQYF.

This clone was counted at least ten times. The V and J genes are TRBV7-2 and TRBJ2-2, with TRBD2 identical over 12 bases. Germline V gene sequence: CDR1 SGHTA, CDR2 FQGNSA. V shed 4 bases and J 7 bases; nucleotides not matched to a gene: 10. The CDR3 has 17 residues. The CDR3 is CASSWRLAGAPGGELFF. CDR3 nucleotide sequence: TGTGCCAGCAGCTGGCGACTAGCGGGGGCCCCGGGCGGGGAGCTGTTTTTT.

The chain combines TRBV6-5 with TRBJ1-4; D gene uncertain. Germline-derived CDR1 and CDR2 are MNHEY and SVGAGI. The CDR3 length is 13 residues. The V gene lost 10 bases and the J gene lost 3 bases, with 12 bases spanning the gap. For the CDR3, the DNA is TGTGCCATCACGGGGTCCGCTAATGAAAAACTGTTTTTT. This codes for CAITGSANEKLFF.

The J gene is TRBJ2-3, the V gene TRBV5-1, with TRBD1 as a possible D gene (6 bases). CDR1 SGHRS and CDR2 YFSETQ come from the germline V gene. The CDR3 is made up of 14 amino acids. V was clipped by 1 base and J by 4 bases, with 10 bases between them. This CDR3 reads CASSLLGASDTQYF. The CDR3 DNA is TGCGCCAGCAGCTTGTTGGGGGCCTCAGATACGCAGTATTTT.

The V call is TRBV2, the J call TRBJ1-2, with D possibly being TRBD1 (6 bases). V was cut by 6 bases and J by 0 bases, with 11 bases left in between. This CDR3 has 14 amino acids. Germline V gene data show CDR1 as SNHLY and CDR2 as FYNNEI. The CDR3 here is CASRPGTTNYGYTF. CDR3 sequence (DNA): TGTGCCAGCAGGCCCGGGACAACTAACTATGGCTACACCTTC. Together with reference TRBV2 and TRBJ1-2, the CDR3 gives the full variable domain: EPEVTQTPSHQVTQMGQEVILRCVPISNHLYFYWYRQILGQKVEFLVSFYNNEISEKSEIFDDQFSVERPDGSNFTLKIRSTKLEDSAMYFCASRPGTTNYGYTFGSGTRLTVV.

The chain couples TRBV6-5 to TRBJ1-1; D may be TRBD1 (5 bases). From germline, CDR1 is MNHEY and CDR2 SVGAGI. V was clipped by 6 bases and J by 4 bases, with 9 bases between them. The CDR3 covers 12 residues. Here the CDR3 reads CASREGLTEAFF. In DNA form, the CDR3 reads TGTGCCAGCAGAGAGGGACTCACTGAAGCTTTCTTT.

This chain uses TRBV6-5 with TRBJ2-3, with D possibly matching TRBD1 (5 bases). Per the germline V gene, CDR1 is MNHEY and CDR2 is SVGAGI. Trimming shortened V by 2 bases and J by 4 bases, and 13 bases separated the two germline ends. This CDR3 contains 15 residues. In DNA form, the CDR3 reads TGTGCCAGCAGTTACGAGGCAGGGAATGCAGATACGCAGTATTTT. This sequence encodes CASSYEAGNADTQYF.

The DNA of the CDR3 is TGTGCCATAATGACAGGGTGGAGCGACGAGCAGTACTTC. Encoded protein: CAIMTGWSDEQYF. The chain links TRBV2 to TRBJ2-7; TRBD1 aligns across 7 bases. V shed 10 bases, J shed 5 bases, and the junction held 11 bases outside the gene matches. There are 13 residues in the CDR3. Germline V gene lookup returns CDR1 SNHLY and CDR2 FYNNEI.

This rearrangement joins TRBV29-1 to TRBJ2-7, with 11 positions matching TRBD1. V trimming: 5 bases; J trimming: 3 bases; junction bases outside the gene matches: 3. CDR1 and CDR2 (germline): SQVTM, ANQGSEA. The CDR3 length is 13 residues. The DNA for the CDR3 is TGCAGCGTTACCGGGACAGGGGGCTACGAGCAGTACTTC. It codes for CSVTGTGGYEQYF.